The present T cell receptor (beta chain) was sequenced within a study of neurological immune-mediated disorders. Study-wide results and limits: While HTLV-1-associated myelopathy showed the greatest TCR clonal expansion, multiple sclerosis showed the least, falling below healthy controls.

The V and J ends lost 10 bases and 5 bases respectively, with 15 bases between them. CDR3 length: 13 amino acids. CDR1 and CDR2 from the germline V gene are MNHNY and SVGAGI (reference sequence). This sample's time point: longitudinal time-point 2. PBMCs numbering 2 million and stored at -80 C yielded the unsorted libraries. This clonotype was seen at least ten times. The antigen is undetermined. MiXCR was run by TCRdb on the 5' RACE reads, yielding one entry per CDR3 protein. The data show approximately 85,000 distinct CDR3 sequences, with about 13% seen just once and about 4.6% held by the top ten. This TCR was recovered from a female donor with HTLV-1-associated myelopathy (HAM/TSP). Sequencing was carried out using PBMCs. The chain couples TRBV6-6 to TRBJ1-5; D might be TRBD1 (5 bases). The CDR3 nucleotides read TGTGCCACCACTCGGGACCTCGATCAGCCCCAGCATTTT. It specifies CATTRDLDQPQHF.